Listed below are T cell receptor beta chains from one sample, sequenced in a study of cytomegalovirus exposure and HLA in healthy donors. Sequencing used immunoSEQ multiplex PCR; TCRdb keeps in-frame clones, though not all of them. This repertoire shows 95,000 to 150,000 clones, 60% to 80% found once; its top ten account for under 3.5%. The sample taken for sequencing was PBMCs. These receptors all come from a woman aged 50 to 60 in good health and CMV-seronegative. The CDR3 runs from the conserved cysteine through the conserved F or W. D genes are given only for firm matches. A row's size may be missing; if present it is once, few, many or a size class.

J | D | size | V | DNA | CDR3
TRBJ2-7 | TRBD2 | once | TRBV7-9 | TGTTCCAGCAGCTTAGAGCGGGGTGGTTACGAGCAGTACTTC | CSSSLERGGYEQYF
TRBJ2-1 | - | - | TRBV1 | TGCACCAGCAGCCAAGATCTTGGTACGAGCGGGTTCTACAATGAGCAGTTCTTC | CTSSQDLGTSGFYNEQFF
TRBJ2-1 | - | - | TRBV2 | TGTGCCAGCAGGCAGTACAATGAGCAGTTCTTC | CASRQYNEQFF
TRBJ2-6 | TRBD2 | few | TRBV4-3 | TGCGCCAGCAGCCAAGATCTGGGGGGGAGCGGGGCCAACGTCCTGACTTTC | CASSQDLGGSGANVLTF
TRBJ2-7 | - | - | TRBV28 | TGTGCCAGCAGTCCCGGGACACTCTCTAGCTCCTACGAGCAGTACTTC | CASSPGTLSSSYEQYF
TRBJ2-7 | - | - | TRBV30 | TGTGCCTGGAGTGTACGTCGGCTAGACTACGAGCAGTACTTC | CAWSVRRLDYEQYF
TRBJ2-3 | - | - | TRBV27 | TGTGCCAGCAGTTTCCAGACAGCATTCACAGATACGCAGTATTTT | CASSFQTAFTDTQYF
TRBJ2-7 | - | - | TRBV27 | TGTGCCAGCAGTGGAGGGACAGACTACGAGCAGTACTTC | CASSGGTDYEQYF
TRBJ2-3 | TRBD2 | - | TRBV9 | TGTGCCAGCAGCCGCGGACTAGCACACTCCACAGATACGCAGTATTTT | CASSRGLAHSTDTQYF
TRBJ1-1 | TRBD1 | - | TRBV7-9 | TGTGCTCTCCCGGGACAGACGATGAACACTGAAGCTTTCTTT | CALPGQTMNTEAFF
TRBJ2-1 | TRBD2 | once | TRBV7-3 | TGTGCCAGCAGCTTAGACCACTCGAGGGAGGGTGAGCAGTTCTTC | CASSLDHSREGEQFF
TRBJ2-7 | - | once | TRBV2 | TGTGCCAGTAATGTAGGATTTTCGGGAATCGTCTTC | CASNVGFSGIVF
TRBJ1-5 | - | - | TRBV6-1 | TGTGCCAGCAGTGAGGGGCGGGGGGTCGGTCAGCCCCAGCATTTT | CASSEGRGVGQPQHF
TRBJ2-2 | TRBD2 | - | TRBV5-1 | TGCGCCAGCAGCCGGGGACTAGCGGGAGTTAGTACCGGGGAGCTGTTTTTT | CASSRGLAGVSTGELFF
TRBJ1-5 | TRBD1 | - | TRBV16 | TGTGCCAGCAGCCAGGGACAGGTGGCCGCAGTTGGCAATCAGCCCCAGCATTTT | CASSQGQVAAVGNQPQHF
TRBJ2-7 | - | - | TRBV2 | TGTGCCAGCTATCAGGGGCGGACCTACGGGCAGTACTTC | CASYQGRTYGQYF
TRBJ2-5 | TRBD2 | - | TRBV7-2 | TGTGCCAGCAGCTTAGGGCTAGCGGGAGGACGGGAGACCCAGTACTTC | CASSLGLAGGRETQYF